The rows below give T cell receptor beta chains drawn from one sample of a study of blood T cell repertoires in COVID-19. Method: immunoSEQ multiplex PCR; TCRdb's copy keeps in-frame clones and lacks some. The data contain about 210,000 clones, around four fifths of them singletons. Sequencing input: peripheral blood. The receptors were gathered from a woman between 35 and 50 years old with active or convalescent COVID-19. Each CDR3 is given without its conserved first and last residue. Fields, in order: D gene, V gene, CDR3 protein. The D gene is left open where the match is weak.

D gene: -
V gene: TRBV2
CDR3 protein: ASSGASLVGELF

D gene: TRBD2
V gene: TRBV7-2
CDR3 protein: ASSLGLAGGRRQETQY

D gene: -
V gene: TRBV27
CDR3 protein: ASWRLTRTDTQY

D gene: -
V gene: TRBV7-9
CDR3 protein: ASSLARLANYGYT

D gene: TRBD2
V gene: TRBV27
CDR3 protein: ASSSRLAGGLGEQF

D gene: -
V gene: TRBV28
CDR3 protein: ASGGLSSYEQY

D gene: TRBD1
V gene: TRBV28
CDR3 protein: ASSGGQGAYQPQH

D gene: -
V gene: TRBV7-9
CDR3 protein: ASSPHSGNTIY

D gene: TRBD1
V gene: TRBV29-1
CDR3 protein: SVTTGAGYT

D gene: TRBD2
V gene: TRBV30
CDR3 protein: AWSRGGVIAVTTGELF

D gene: TRBD2
V gene: TRBV11-2
CDR3 protein: ASSSVAGSSGEQY

D gene: TRBD1
V gene: TRBV7-9
CDR3 protein: ASSLGTGQGAGYT

D gene: -
V gene: TRBV7-8
CDR3 protein: ASSHYTDTQY

D gene: -
V gene: TRBV6-5
CDR3 protein: ASSLGGPYEQF

D gene: -
V gene: TRBV12-3/TRBV12-4
CDR3 protein: ASSSGYTEAF

D gene: TRBD2
V gene: TRBV9
CDR3 protein: ASSEGLAGSYEQY

D gene: TRBD2
V gene: TRBV6-6
CDR3 protein: ASSYSAGLVGREQF

D gene: TRBD2
V gene: TRBV28
CDR3 protein: ASSPSGPGQETQY

D gene: TRBD1
V gene: TRBV30
CDR3 protein: AGTGGGLSRTEAF

D gene: -
V gene: TRBV6-6
CDR3 protein: ASSNGLQPNYGYT

D gene: TRBD1
V gene: TRBV10-1
CDR3 protein: ASSAGRTGYGTEAF

D gene: -
V gene: TRBV5-1
CDR3 protein: ASSLGGLNTEAF

D gene: TRBD1
V gene: TRBV28
CDR3 protein: ASSSNWDRRDYGYT

D gene: -
V gene: TRBV30
CDR3 protein: AWVTRNTEAF

D gene: -
V gene: TRBV6-1
CDR3 protein: ASSETRTEINEKLF

D gene: -
V gene: TRBV5-1
CDR3 protein: ASQGQNTEAF

D gene: TRBD1
V gene: TRBV30
CDR3 protein: AWNTGGPYNSPLH

D gene: TRBD2
V gene: TRBV4-1
CDR3 protein: ASSQELAGGPQRV

D gene: TRBD1
V gene: TRBV28
CDR3 protein: ASSQTGVETQY

D gene: TRBD1
V gene: TRBV19
CDR3 protein: ASRRTGTYEQY

D gene: TRBD2
V gene: TRBV10-2
CDR3 protein: ASSEVAGGPF

D gene: TRBD1
V gene: TRBV28
CDR3 protein: ASSSGQGEGLNTEAF